This record covers a single T cell receptor (beta chain). Antigen: not known. This entry is derived from a study of beta chain features in type 1 diabetes. Germline values: CDR1 LGHNA, CDR2 YNFKEQ. V gave up 0 bases and J gave up 2 bases, with 12 bases separating them. The CDR3 runs to 16 residues. Study-level results: Shortening that was moderate but significant affected the TCRB CDR3s of Type 1 diabetes patients in all four CD4+ subsets.

Expressed TCRB transcripts were sequenced after all isolated RNA was converted to cDNA. The method was immunoSEQ multiplex PCR; TCRdb's version includes in-frame clones alone and lacks a portion of them. The sample has around 430,000 clones; over 25% are singletons. The clonotype comes from a man aged 18 to 29 in good health. The chain uses TRBV4-2 and TRBJ2-3; D may correspond to TRBD1 or TRBD2 (5 bases each). The sequencing sample was made of naive CD4+ T cells from blood. The CDR3 is CASSQDPWGYTDTQYF. As DNA, the CDR3 is TGTGCCAGCAGCCAAGATCCGTGGGGGTACACAGATACGCAGTATTTT.